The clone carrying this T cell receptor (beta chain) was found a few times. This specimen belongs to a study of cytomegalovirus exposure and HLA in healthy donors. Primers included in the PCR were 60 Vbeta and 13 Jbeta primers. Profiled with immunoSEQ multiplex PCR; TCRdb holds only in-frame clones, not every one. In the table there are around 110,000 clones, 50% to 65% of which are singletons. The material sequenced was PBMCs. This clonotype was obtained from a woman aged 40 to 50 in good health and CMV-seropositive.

The CDR3 DNA reads TGTGCCAGCAGTGAAACTCCACATACTAGGCCAGATACGCAGTATTTT. Translating gives CASSETPHTRPDTQYF. The chain combines TRBV6-1 with TRBJ2-3, with TRBD2 as a possible D gene (5 bases). This CDR3 spans 16 amino acids. V was clipped by 2 bases and J by 4 bases, with 16 bases between them. Germline-derived CDR1 and CDR2 are MNHNS and SASEGT.